This T cell receptor beta chain came from a study of T cell repertoires in cytomegalovirus infection. Study-wide context: The authors relied on CMV epitopes, both recently identified HLA-C-restricted and well-studied HLA-B-restricted.

The length of the CDR3 is 15 residues. Germline values: CDR1 MNHEY, CDR2 SMNVEV (reference sequence). A single record per CDR3 protein comes from TCRdb applying MiXCR to the reads. The table has some 900,000 distinct CDR3 sequences, 32% seen once. In regard to this clonotype: Its target is not known. Compared with germline, one end of the junction differs, possibly owing to a read error.

General study findings and limits: There were carriers of CMV plus the relevant HLA, and cumulative public TCR beta family frequency identified them.

This sample comprised cultured CD8+ T cells from PBMCs, obtained from culture after CMV antigen stimulation. The origin of this receptor is a human donor in good health (CMV status not recorded). Some clones in this sample may be carry-over from other donors' samples. The V and J genes are TRBV27 and TRBJ1-6, with D tentatively TRBD1 (5 bases). Here the CDR3 DNA reads TGTGCCAGCGCCCTGAGCCCAGGGCGTGATTCACTCCTCCACTTT. Its translation is CASALSPGRDSLLHF.